A selection of T cell receptor beta chains follows, all from one sample in a study of cytomegalovirus exposure and HLA in healthy donors. Produced via immunoSEQ multiplex PCR; TCRdb's table is partial and in-frame only. The data hold 150,000 to 200,000 clones, with roughly 73% observed a single time. Sequenced material: PBMCs. These receptor sequences come from a woman aged 25 to 39 in good health and CMV-seronegative. CDR3s include the opening cysteine and the closing phenylalanine or tryptophan. The D gene is left open where the match is weak. Size is omitted from some rows. Given values are once, few, many or a class for expanded clones.

V,D,size,J,DNA,CDR3
TRBV4-2,TRBD2,NA,TRBJ2-1,TGTGCCAGCAGCCAAGACCCTTGGGGCGCGCGCGGGGGTGCCTACAATGAGCAGTTCTTC,CASSQDPWGARGGAYNEQFF
TRBV18,NA,NA,TRBJ2-7,TGTGCCAGCTCACGCGCGGGACAGACCTACGAGCAGTACTTC,CASSRAGQTYEQYF
TRBV4-1,NA,NA,TRBJ2-3,TGCGCCAGCAGCCAAGAGTCTCGGGATACGCAGTATTTT,CASSQESRDTQYF
TRBV5-3,TRBD1,NA,TRBJ2-6,TGTGCCAGAAGCGAACCGAAAAACCGGGACAGGGGGACTCCTGGGGCCAACGTCCTGACTTTC,CARSEPKNRDRGTPGANVLTF
TRBV5-1,TRBD1,few,TRBJ2-7,TGCGCCAGCAGCCCCCGGACAGGGGTGGCCTACGAGCAGTACTTC,CASSPRTGVAYEQYF
TRBV5-1,TRBD2,NA,TRBJ2-1,TGCGCCAGCAGCTTGGCCTGGCCTAGCGGGGGCCCTTACAATGAGCAGTTCTTC,CASSLAWPSGGPYNEQFF
TRBV7-6,TRBD1,few,TRBJ1-5,TGTGCCAGCAGCCGACAGGGGAGGCAGCCCCAGCATTTT,CASSRQGRQPQHF
TRBV9,TRBD1,few,TRBJ2-2,TGTGCCAGCAGCGTTGTGGGGACAGGGCTTGTCGGGGAGCTGTTTTTT,CASSVVGTGLVGELFF
TRBV7-6,NA,NA,TRBJ2-3,TGTGCCAGCAGCTTAGCGATGGACTACCAACTTCCAGATACGCAGTATTTT,CASSLAMDYQLPDTQYF
TRBV7-8,TRBD2,NA,TRBJ2-7,TGTGCCAGCAGCTTAGGATGGGGGATCCTGACAGCGGGATTTCCCTACGAGCAGTACTTC,CASSLGWGILTAGFPYEQYF
TRBV5-1,NA,NA,TRBJ2-7,TGCGCCAGCAGCTTGGGACAGAGCTCCTACGAGCAGTACTTC,CASSLGQSSYEQYF
TRBV7-9,TRBD1,NA,TRBJ1-5,TGTGCCAGCAGCTTAGCGGTGCCAGGGGGGATGCAGCCCCAGCATTTT,CASSLAVPGGMQPQHF
TRBV10-3,TRBD2,NA,TRBJ2-1,TGTGCCATCAGCGCCACTAGCGGGGGGGGGAATGAGCAGTTCTTC,CAISATSGGGNEQFF
TRBV7-9,TRBD2,NA,TRBJ2-1,TGTGCCAGCAGCCCCCCCGGGACTAGCGGGGGGGTCTCCTACAATGAGCAGTTCTTC,CASSPPGTSGGVSYNEQFF
TRBV7-9,TRBD1,NA,TRBJ2-1,TGTGCCAGCAGCTTAATGGGGGACAGGGGTGATGAGCAGTTCTTC,CASSLMGDRGDEQFF
TRBV2,TRBD2,NA,TRBJ2-6,TGTGCCAGCAGTGGGGGACTAGCAGGTGGGGCCAACGTCCTGACTTTC,CASSGGLAGGANVLTF
TRBV27,NA,NA,TRBJ1-6,TGTACCAGCCACACAGGGAATAATTCACCCCTCCACTTT,CTSHTGNNSPLHF
TRBV7-3,TRBD1,NA,TRBJ2-3,TGTGCCAGCAGCTTAATGGGACAGGGCACAGATACGCAGTATTTT,CASSLMGQGTDTQYF
TRBV6-1,NA,NA,TRBJ1-1,TGTGCCAGCAGTGGGGGGGTCCTGGGGATCACTGAAGCTTTCTTT,CASSGGVLGITEAFF
TRBV6-4,TRBD1,NA,TRBJ1-2,TGTGCCAGCCCAACAGGGGGGGATGGCTACACCTTC,CASPTGGDGYTF
TRBV5-1,TRBD1,NA,TRBJ1-1,TGCGCCAGCAGCCCCCTAGGGACAGAGAACACTGAAGCTTTCTTT,CASSPLGTENTEAFF
TRBV5-1,NA,NA,TRBJ2-1,TGCGCCAGCAGGGAGGGACCTAGCTCCTACAATGAGCAGTTCTTC,CASREGPSSYNEQFF
TRBV7-2,TRBD2,once,TRBJ2-3,TGTGCCAGCAGCTTAGGGTCTAGCGGGGGTGTAGATACGCAGTATTTT,CASSLGSSGGVDTQYF
TRBV4-2,TRBD1,NA,TRBJ1-4,TGTGCCAGCAGCCAACCGGGACAGGGGCTAACTAATGAAAAACTGTTTTTT,CASSQPGQGLTNEKLFF
TRBV2,NA,NA,TRBJ2-7,TGTGCCAGCAGATTGGGGGGGCCGTACGAGCAGTACTTC,CASRLGGPYEQYF
TRBV6-1,TRBD1,NA,TRBJ1-1,TGTGCCAGCAGTGACAGGGGGCGGGGGAACACTGAAGCTTTCTTT,CASSDRGRGNTEAFF
TRBV19,NA,NA,TRBJ2-7,TGTGCCAGTAGTAATGGGCTAAAATACGAGCAGTACTTC,CASSNGLKYEQYF
TRBV5-6,NA,NA,TRBJ1-3,TGTGCCAGCAGCTCTGGCCCAGACAGGCCTTCGGGAAACACCATATATTTT,CASSSGPDRPSGNTIYF
TRBV6-1,TRBD1,NA,TRBJ1-5,TGTGCCAGCAGCCAACAGGGGGGAAGCAATCAGCCCCAGCATTTT,CASSQQGGSNQPQHF
TRBV6-4,TRBD1,few,TRBJ2-1,TGTGCCAGCAGTGACTCTGCCGGGACAGAGGATGAGCAGTTCTTC,CASSDSAGTEDEQFF
TRBV10-3,TRBD1,NA,TRBJ1-2,TGTGCCATCAGTGGGACAGGGGGGATGAACTATGGCTACACCTTC,CAISGTGGMNYGYTF
TRBV30,TRBD1,NA,TRBJ2-1,TGTGCCTGGGCGGTGGAGACAGGGGATGAGCAGTTCTTC,CAWAVETGDEQFF
TRBV6-1,NA,few,TRBJ2-7,TGTGCCAGCAGTTCGGGGGGCGGGGCCTACGAGCAGTACTTC,CASSSGGGAYEQYF
TRBV6-6,TRBD1,NA,TRBJ1-2,TGTGCCAGTCATCAGTCTGGGACAGTAATTTTCTTC,CASHQSGTVIFF
TRBV2,NA,NA,TRBJ1-3,TGTGCCAGCAGTGAATCGGGGGGCGCGGGAAACACCATATATTTT,CASSESGGAGNTIYF
TRBV20-1,NA,NA,TRBJ2-5,TGCAGTGCCGACTATAGCGAGACCCAGTACTTC,CSADYSETQYF
TRBV19,NA,NA,TRBJ2-7,TGTGCCAGTAGGGGGACTGGACCCTCCTACGAGCAGTACTTC,CASRGTGPSYEQYF
TRBV9,NA,NA,TRBJ1-2,TGTGCCAGCAGCGGGATACAGGCGGGGGGCTACACCTTC,CASSGIQAGGYTF
TRBV11-2,TRBD2,NA,TRBJ2-3,TGTGCCAGCAGCTTACGGGGGGGGGCGAGAGATACGCAGTATTTT,CASSLRGGARDTQYF
TRBV4-1,NA,NA,TRBJ1-1,TGCGCCAGCAGTACTAACAGGGACACTGAAGCTTTCTTT,CASSTNRDTEAFF
TRBV7-9,TRBD2,NA,TRBJ2-7,TGTGCCAGCACCCCCGGGAGGGAGCAGTACTTC,CASTPGREQYF
TRBV29-1,NA,NA,TRBJ2-5,TGCAGCGCAATGGACAGATATACGACCCCCCAAGAGACCCAGTACTTC,CSAMDRYTTPQETQYF
TRBV4-1,TRBD1,few,TRBJ1-4,TGCGCCAGCAGCCCCCGGGACAGGGGCGCAAAACTGTTTTTT,CASSPRDRGAKLFF
TRBV9,TRBD2,few,TRBJ2-3,TGTGCCAGCAGCGTAGTAGGCGGGGGTACAGATACGCAGTATTTT,CASSVVGGGTDTQYF
TRBV28,NA,once,TRBJ2-7,TGTGCCAGCAGTTTTCTACACGAGCAGTACTTC,CASSFLHEQYF
TRBV11-2,TRBD1,NA,TRBJ1-1,TGTGCCAGCAGCTTGGGACAGAGGACTGAAGCTTTCTTT,CASSLGQRTEAFF
TRBV27,TRBD2,NA,TRBJ2-5,TGTGCCAGCAGTTTATTAGCGGGGGGGTTAGAGACCCAGTACTTC,CASSLLAGGLETQYF
TRBV2,TRBD1,NA,TRBJ1-1,TGTGCCAGCAGTGACCGACAGGGGGTAGGTGAAGCTTTCTTT,CASSDRQGVGEAFF
TRBV5-1,NA,NA,TRBJ2-3,TGCGCCAGCAGCTTTTACTCTACCGACACAGATACGCAGTATTTT,CASSFYSTDTDTQYF
TRBV5-6,TRBD1,NA,TRBJ1-5,TGTGCCAGCAGCACGGGACAGACCAATCAGCCCCAGCATTTT,CASSTGQTNQPQHF
TRBV2,NA,once,TRBJ2-7,TGTGCCAGCAGTGAAGACGGCGGAGGTTTCCACTACGAGCAGTACTTC,CASSEDGGGFHYEQYF
TRBV5-1,TRBD1,once,TRBJ2-1,TGCGCCAGCAGCTTGGGGGACAGGAACAATGAGCAGTTCTTC,CASSLGDRNNEQFF